This note documents a single T cell receptor beta chain sequence. This clonotype was observed at least ten times. The antigen it recognizes is unknown. There are no base qualities to consult, and no much larger clone falls within one base. The junction shows trimming of 2 bases on V and 4 bases on J, and the gene matches do not reach 5 bases of it. Per the germline V gene, MDHEN is the CDR1 and SYDVKM is the CDR2. From its cysteine to its phenylalanine, the CDR3 spans 15 amino acids. CDR3 DNA only is kept here, 45 bases in frame from base 1. The entry originates in a study of T-cell reconstitution after alpha-beta-depleted transplantation in children (dated by TCRdb to 2016 to 2017). A note on the overall study: T-cell immune reconstitution after TCRalphabeta/CD19-depleted allogeneic hematopoietic cell transplantation in children was quantitatively tracked in the study by means of TCR repertoire profiling.

The library came from PCR. Sequenced using an Illumina HiSeq 2500. Molecular barcoding was employed in the preparation of TCR libraries, with unique molecular identifiers being used to normalize TCRbeta repertoire quantification. The public reads were reanalyzed by TCRdb: fastp trimming at Q25, MiXCR alignment, in-frame beta chains only. Every distinct CDR3 protein forms one entry, paired with its most common genes and DNA. The sample table records fewer than 700,000 distinct CDR3 sequences; roughly 13% of these occur just once. In total, the top ten clones hold roughly 2.3% of the sample. This specimen's treatment or condition label, per the study, means: allogeneic hematopoietic cell transplantation with graft depleted of TCRalphabeta T cells and CD19 B cells. The transplant recipients were children given TCRalphabeta/CD19-depleted allogeneic hematopoietic cell grafts. Here is what the overall study found, with its caveats: Over subsequent months, a decline in hyperexpanded clone frequencies was noted, and after one year, T-cell counts and TCRbeta diversity were mostly ascribed to newly produced T cells. About two months after transplant, the apparently early recovery of alphabetaT-cell counts reportedly depended on just several hundred clones that had expanded rapidly and came from non-depleted graft cells. In some patients, the high TCRbeta diversity seen at day 60 was put down to recipient T cells and intrathymic progenitors that had survived conditioning.

The clonotype originates from a male patient younger than 18 who had a stem cell transplant for acute myeloid leukemia, so the T cells may come from the graft donor. This specimen was PBMCs, mostly from graft donor cells, taken 360 days after TCRalphabeta/CD19-depleted stem cell transplant. The chain links TRBV28 with TRBJ2-3, with 8 bases aligning to TRBD1. CDR3 reads: CASSLQGAHPDTQYF. The DNA sequence is given as TGTGCCAGCAGTTTACAGGGGGCTCACCCAGATACGCAGTATTTT.